This T cell receptor beta chain was found in a study of blood T cell repertoires in COVID-19. Study as a whole: In each case, the material was cDNA or gDNA derived from T cells, B-cell-depleted T cells, or PBMCs.

The data were produced by immunoSEQ multiplex PCR, yet TCRdb's version contains in-frame clones alone and is incomplete. The data contain about 160,000 clones, 76% of them seen just once; the ten biggest clones take up roughly 3.6%. V lost 2 bases and J 6 bases, leaving 13 bases between the germline ends. There are 14 residues in the CDR3. Germline V gene lookup returns CDR1 SEHNR and CDR2 FQNEAQ (reference sequence). The sequencing sample was made of peripheral blood. This sequence originates from a woman of 80 years or more with acute or convalescent COVID-19. This chain uses TRBV7-9 with TRBJ1-2; the D gene is possibly TRBD1 (6 bases). CDR3 loop: CASSLFIQGHGYTF. The CDR3 DNA is TGTGCCAGCAGCTTATTTATACAGGGACATGGCTACACCTTC.